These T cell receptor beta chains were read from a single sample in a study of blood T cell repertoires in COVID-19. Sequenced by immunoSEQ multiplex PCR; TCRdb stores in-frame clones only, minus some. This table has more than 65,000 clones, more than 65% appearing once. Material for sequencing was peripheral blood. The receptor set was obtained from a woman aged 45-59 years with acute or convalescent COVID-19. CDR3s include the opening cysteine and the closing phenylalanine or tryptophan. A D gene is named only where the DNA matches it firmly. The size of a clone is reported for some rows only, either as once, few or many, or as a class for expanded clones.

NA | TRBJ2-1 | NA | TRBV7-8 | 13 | TGTGCCAGCAGCCGTAACAGGGACGGTGAGCAGTTCTTC | CASSRNRDGEQFF
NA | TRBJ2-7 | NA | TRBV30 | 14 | TGTGCCTGGAGTGTAGGCGCGGAGTCCTACGAGCAGTACTTC | CAWSVGAESYEQYF
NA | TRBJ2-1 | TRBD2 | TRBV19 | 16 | TGTGCCAGTAGTATGGGAGCGGGGAAGTCCTACAATGAGCAGTTCTTC | CASSMGAGKSYNEQFF
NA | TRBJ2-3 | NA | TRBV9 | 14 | TGTGCCAGCAGCGGGACAGATCAACGACATACGCAGTATTTT | CASSGTDQRHTQYF
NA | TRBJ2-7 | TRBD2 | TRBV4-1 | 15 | TGCGCCAGCAGCCACCTTAGCGGGTACTCCTACGAGCAGTACTTC | CASSHLSGYSYEQYF
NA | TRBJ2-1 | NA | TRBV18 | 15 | TGTGCCAGCTCACCACAACCGGGAACCTACAATGAGCAGTTCTTC | CASSPQPGTYNEQFF
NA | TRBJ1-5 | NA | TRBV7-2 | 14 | TGTGCCAGCAGCTGGGGAGTTAGCAATCAGCCCCAGCATTTT | CASSWGVSNQPQHF
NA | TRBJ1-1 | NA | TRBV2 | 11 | TGTGCCAGCAGTGGAGACACTGAAGCTTTCTTT | CASSGDTEAFF
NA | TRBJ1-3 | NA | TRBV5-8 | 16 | TGTGCCAGCAGCTTGGACCCGGGGGTTTCTGGAAACACCATATATTTT | CASSLDPGVSGNTIYF
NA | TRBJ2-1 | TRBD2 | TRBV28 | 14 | TGTGCCAGCAGTTTCTTGGCGGGAGTTGGTGAGCAGTTCTTC | CASSFLAGVGEQFF
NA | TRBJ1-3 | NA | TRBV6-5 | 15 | TGTGCCAGCAGGAGAGCGGGAGGTGGTGGAAACACCATATATTTT | CASRRAGGGGNTIYF
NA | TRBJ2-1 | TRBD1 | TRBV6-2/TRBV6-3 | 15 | TGTGCCAGCAGCAGGGGACAGGGGGATGTCAATGAGCAGTTCTTC | CASSRGQGDVNEQFF
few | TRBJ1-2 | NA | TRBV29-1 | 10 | TGCAGTGGTCTAGAGGATGGCTACACCTTC | CSGLEDGYTF